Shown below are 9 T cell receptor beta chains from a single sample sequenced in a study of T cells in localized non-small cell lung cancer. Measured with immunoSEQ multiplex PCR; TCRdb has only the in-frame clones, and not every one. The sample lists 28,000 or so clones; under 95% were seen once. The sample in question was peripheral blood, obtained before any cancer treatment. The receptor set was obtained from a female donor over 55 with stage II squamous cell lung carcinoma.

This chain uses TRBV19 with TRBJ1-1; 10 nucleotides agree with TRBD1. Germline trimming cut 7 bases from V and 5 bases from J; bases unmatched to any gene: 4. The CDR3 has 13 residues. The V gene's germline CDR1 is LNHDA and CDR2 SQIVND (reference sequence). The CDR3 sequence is CASTTDRGTEAFF. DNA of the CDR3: TGTGCCAGTACCACGGACAGGGGGACTGAAGCTTTCTTT.

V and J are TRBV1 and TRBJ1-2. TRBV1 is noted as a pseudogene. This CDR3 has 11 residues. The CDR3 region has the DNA TGCACCAGCAGCCAACGGTATGGCTACACCTTC. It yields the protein CTSSQRYGYTF.

The CDR3 region is CASSSQRVREKLFF. CDR3 DNA: TGTGCCAGCAGCTCCCAAAGGGTCCGGGAAAAACTGTTTTTT. The rearrangement uses TRBV28 and TRBJ1-4; no reliable D call. This CDR3 has 14 amino acids. V lost 6 bases and J 8 bases, leaving 16 bases between the germline ends. Germline CDR1 and CDR2: MDHEN and SYDVKM.

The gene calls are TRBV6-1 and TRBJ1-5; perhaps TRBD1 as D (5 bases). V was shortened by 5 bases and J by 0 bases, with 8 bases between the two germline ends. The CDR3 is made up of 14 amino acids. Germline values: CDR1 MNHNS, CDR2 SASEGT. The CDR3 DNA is TGTGCCAGCAGTTCAGACAGTAGCAATCAGCCCCAGCATTTT. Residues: CASSSDSSNQPQHF.

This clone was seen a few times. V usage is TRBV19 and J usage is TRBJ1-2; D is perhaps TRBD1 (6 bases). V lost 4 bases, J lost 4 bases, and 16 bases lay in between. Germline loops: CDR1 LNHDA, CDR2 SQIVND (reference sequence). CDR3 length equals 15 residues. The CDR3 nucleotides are TGTGCCAGTAGTAATCCAGGGGAGTCGGGCTATGGCTACACCTTC. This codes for CASSNPGESGYGYTF.

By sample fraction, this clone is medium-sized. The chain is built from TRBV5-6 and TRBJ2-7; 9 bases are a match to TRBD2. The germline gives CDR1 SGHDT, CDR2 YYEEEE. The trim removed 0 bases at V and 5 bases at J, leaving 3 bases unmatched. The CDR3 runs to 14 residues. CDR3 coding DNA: TGTGCCAGCAGCTTGGCTTCTAGCGGGGACGAGCAGTACTTC. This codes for CASSLASSGDEQYF.

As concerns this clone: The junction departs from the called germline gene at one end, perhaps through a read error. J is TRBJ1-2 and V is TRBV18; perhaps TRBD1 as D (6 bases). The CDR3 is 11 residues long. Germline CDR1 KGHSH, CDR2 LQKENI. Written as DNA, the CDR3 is TGCATGCCGGGCAGGGGCTATGGCTACACCTTC. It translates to CMPGRGYGYTF.

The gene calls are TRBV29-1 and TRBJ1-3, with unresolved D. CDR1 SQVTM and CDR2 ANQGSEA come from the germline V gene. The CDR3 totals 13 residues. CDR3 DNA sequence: TGCAGTATGGTGCGGTCTCCTGGAAACACCATATATTTT. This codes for CSMVRSPGNTIYF.

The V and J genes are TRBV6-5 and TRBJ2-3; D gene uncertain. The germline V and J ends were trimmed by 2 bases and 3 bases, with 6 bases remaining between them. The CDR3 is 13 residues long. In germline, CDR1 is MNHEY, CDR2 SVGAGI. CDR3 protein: CASSYRTTDTQYF. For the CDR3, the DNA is TGTGCCAGCAGTTACCGGACGACAGATACGCAGTATTTT.